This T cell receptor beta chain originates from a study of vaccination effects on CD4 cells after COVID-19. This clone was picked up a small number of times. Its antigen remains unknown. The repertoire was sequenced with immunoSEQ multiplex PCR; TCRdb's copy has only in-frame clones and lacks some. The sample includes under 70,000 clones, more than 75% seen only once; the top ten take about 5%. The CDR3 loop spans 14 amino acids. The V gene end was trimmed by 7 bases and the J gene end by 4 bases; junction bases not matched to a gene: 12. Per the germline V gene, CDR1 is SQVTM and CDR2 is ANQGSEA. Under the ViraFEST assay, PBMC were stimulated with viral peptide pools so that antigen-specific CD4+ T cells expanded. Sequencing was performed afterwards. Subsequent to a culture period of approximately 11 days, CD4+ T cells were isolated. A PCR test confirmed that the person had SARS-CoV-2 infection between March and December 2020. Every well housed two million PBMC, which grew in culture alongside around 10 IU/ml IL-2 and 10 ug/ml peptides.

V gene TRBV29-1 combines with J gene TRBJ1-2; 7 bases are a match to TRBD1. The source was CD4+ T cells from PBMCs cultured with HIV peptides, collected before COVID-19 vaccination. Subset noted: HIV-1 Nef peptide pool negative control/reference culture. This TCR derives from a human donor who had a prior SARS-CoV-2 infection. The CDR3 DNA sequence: TGCAGCGCACTAGTAGGTCAGGGGGGCTATGGCTACACCTTC. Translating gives CSALVGQGGYGYTF.